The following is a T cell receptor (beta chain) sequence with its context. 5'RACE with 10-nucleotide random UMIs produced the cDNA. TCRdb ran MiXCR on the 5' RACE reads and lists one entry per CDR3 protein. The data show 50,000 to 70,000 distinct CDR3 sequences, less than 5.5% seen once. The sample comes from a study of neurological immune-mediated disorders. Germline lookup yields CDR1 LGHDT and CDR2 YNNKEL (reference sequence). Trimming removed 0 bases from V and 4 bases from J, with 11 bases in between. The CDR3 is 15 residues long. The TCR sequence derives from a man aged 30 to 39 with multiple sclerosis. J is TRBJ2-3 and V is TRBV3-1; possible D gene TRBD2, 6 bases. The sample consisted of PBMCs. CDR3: CASSQEAGQPDTQYF. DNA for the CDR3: TGTGCCAGCAGCCAAGAGGCGGGGCAGCCAGATACGCAGTATTTT.